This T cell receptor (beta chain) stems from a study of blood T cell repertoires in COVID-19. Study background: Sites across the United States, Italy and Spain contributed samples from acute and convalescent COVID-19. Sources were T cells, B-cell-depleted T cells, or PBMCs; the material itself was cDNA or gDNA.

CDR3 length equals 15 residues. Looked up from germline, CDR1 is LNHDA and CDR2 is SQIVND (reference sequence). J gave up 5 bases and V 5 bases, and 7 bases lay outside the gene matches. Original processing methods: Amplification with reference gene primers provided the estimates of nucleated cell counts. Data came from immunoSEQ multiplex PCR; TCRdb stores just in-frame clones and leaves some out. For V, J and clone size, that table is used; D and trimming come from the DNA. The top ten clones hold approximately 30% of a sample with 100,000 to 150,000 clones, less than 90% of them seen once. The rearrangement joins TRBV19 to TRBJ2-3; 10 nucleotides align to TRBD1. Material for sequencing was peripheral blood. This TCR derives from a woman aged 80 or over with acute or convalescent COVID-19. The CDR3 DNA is TGTGCCAGTAGTTCCGGGACAGGGGAAGTAGATACGCAGTATTTT. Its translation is CASSSGTGEVDTQYF.